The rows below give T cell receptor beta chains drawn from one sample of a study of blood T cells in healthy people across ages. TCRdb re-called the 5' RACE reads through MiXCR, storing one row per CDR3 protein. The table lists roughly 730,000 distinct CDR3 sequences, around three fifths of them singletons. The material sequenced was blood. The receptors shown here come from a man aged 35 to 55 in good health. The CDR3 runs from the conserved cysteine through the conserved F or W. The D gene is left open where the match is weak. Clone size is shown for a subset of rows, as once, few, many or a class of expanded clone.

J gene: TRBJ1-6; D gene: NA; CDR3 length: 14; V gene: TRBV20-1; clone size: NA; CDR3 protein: CSARGHDNYSPLHF; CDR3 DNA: TGCAGTGCTAGAGGACATGATAATTATTCGCCCCTCCACTTT
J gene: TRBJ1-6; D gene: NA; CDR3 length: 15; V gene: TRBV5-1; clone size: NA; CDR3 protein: CASSLTDNYNSPLHF; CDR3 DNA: TGCGCCAGCAGCTTGACGGACAACTATAATTCACCCCTCCACTTT
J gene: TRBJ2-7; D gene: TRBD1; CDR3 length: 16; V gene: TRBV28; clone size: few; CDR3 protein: CASSPPPGTGSYEQYF; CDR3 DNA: TGTGCCAGCAGTCCTCCACCCGGGACAGGGTCCTACGAGCAGTACTTC
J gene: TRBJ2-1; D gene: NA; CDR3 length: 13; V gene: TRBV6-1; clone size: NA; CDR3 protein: CASSGTEFNEQFF; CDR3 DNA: TGTGCCAGCAGTGGGACAGAATTTAATGAGCAGTTCTTC
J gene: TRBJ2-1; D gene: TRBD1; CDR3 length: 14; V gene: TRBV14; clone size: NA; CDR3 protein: CASSPLGIGQGMFF; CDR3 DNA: TGTGCCAGCAGCCCCCTCGGAATAGGACAGGGTATGTTCTTC
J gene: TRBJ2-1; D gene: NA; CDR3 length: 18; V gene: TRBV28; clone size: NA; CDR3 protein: CASSSPHAADSGEDEQFF; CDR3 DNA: TGTGCCAGCAGTTCCCCACATGCGGCCGACAGTGGAGAGGATGAGCAGTTCTTC
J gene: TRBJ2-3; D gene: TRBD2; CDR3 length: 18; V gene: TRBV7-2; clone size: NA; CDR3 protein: CASSKSWASGRSTDTQYF; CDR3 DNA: TGTGCCAGCAGCAAATCCTGGGCTAGCGGGAGGAGCACAGATACGCAGTATTTT
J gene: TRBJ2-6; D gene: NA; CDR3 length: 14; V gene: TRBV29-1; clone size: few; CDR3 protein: CSVDGGPGANVLTF; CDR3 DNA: TGCAGCGTTGATGGGGGGCCTGGGGCCAACGTCCTGACTTTC
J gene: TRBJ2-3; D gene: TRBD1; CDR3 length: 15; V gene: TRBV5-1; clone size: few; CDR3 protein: CASSPDRVVTDTQYF; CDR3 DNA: TGCGCCAGCAGCCCGGACAGGGTTGTCACAGATACGCAGTATTTT
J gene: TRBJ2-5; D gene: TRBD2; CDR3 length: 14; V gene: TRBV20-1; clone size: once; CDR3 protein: CSAPTSAQKETQYF; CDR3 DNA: TGCAGTGCACCAACTAGCGCGCAGAAAGAGACCCAGTACTTC
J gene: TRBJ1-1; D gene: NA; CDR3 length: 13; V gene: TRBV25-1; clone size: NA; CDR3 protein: CASSGGVSPEAFF; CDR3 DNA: TGTGCCAGCAGTGGAGGGGTCTCCCCTGAAGCTTTCTTT
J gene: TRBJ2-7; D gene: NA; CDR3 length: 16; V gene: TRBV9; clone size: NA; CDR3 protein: CASSEDGLVRGGEQYF; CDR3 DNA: TGTGCCAGCAGTGAAGACGGACTAGTCAGAGGGGGCGAGCAGTACTTC
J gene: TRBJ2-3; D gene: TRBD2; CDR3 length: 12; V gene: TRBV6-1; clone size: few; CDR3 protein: CASRELADTQYF; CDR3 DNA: TGTGCCAGCAGAGAACTAGCGGATACGCAGTATTTT
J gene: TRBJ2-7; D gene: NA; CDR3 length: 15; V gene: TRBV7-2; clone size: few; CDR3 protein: CASSSAGEPLYEQYF; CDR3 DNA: TGTGCCAGCAGCAGCGCCGGGGAGCCCCTTTACGAGCAGTACTTC
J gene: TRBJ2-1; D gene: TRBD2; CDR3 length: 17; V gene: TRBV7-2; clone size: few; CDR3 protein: CASSPASGRAQLNEQFF; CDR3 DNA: TGTGCCAGCAGCCCCGCTAGCGGGAGGGCACAACTCAATGAGCAGTTCTTC
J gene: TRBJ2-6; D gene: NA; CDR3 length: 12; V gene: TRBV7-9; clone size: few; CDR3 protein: CASSFSGSVLTF; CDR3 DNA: TGTGCCAGCAGCTTCTCGGGATCCGTCCTGACTTTC
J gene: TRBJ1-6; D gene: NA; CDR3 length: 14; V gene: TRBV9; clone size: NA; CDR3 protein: CASSPGTYNSPLHF; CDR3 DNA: TGTGCCAGCAGCCCAGGCACCTATAATTCACCCCTCCACTTT
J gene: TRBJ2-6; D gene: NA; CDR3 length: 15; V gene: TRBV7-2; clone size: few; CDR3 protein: CASSLFNSGANVLTF; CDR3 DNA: TGTGCCAGCAGCTTATTTAACTCTGGGGCCAACGTCCTGACTTTC
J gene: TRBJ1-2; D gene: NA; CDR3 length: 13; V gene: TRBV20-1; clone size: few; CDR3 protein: CSAGRGVNYGYTF; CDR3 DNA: TGCAGTGCTGGACGGGGGGTCAACTATGGCTACACCTTC
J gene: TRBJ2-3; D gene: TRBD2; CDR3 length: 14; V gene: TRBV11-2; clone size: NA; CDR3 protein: CASHAGGRLGTQYF; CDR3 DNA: TGTGCCAGCCACGCGGGGGGCCGGCTGGGTACGCAGTATTTT
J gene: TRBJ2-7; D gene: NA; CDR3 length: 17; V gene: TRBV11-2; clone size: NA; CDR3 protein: CASSLSSSRGFVFEQYF; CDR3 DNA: TGTGCCAGCAGCTTAAGTTCCTCTCGGGGGTTCGTGTTCGAGCAGTACTTC
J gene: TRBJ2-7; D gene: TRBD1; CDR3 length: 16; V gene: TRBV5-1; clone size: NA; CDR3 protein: CASRGTGGLSSCEQYF; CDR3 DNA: TGCGCCAGCAGGGGAACAGGGGGCCTTAGCTCCTGCGAGCAGTACTTC
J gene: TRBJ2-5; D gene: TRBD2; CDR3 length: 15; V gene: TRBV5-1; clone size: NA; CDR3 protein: CASSPGTRQQETQYF; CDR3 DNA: TGCGCCAGCAGCCCCGGGACTAGACAACAAGAGACCCAGTACTTC
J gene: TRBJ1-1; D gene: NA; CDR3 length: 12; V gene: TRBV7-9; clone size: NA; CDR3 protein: CASSLDGFLAFF; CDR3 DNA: TGTGCCAGCAGCTTAGATGGGTTTTTGGCTTTCTTT
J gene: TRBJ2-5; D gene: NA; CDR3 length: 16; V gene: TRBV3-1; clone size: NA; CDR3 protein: CASSPALGMLEETQYF; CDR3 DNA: TGTGCCAGCAGCCCGGCCCTTGGGATGTTGGAGGAGACCCAGTACTTC
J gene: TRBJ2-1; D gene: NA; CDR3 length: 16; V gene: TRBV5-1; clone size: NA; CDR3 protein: CASSLNNRDPYNERFF; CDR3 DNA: TGCGCCAGCAGCTTAAACAACAGGGACCCCTACAATGAGCGGTTCTTC
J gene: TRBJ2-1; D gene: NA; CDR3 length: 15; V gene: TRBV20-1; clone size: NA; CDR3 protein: CSVHGGANSYNEQFF; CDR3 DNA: TGCAGTGTTCATGGGGGGGCGAACTCCTACAATGAGCAGTTCTTC
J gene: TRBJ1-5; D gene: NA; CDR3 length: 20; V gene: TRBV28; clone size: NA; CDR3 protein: CASSFSPSGVGGLSNQPQHF; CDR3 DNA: TGTGCCAGCAGTTTCTCCCCCTCGGGAGTAGGTGGGTTAAGCAATCAGCCCCAGCATTTT
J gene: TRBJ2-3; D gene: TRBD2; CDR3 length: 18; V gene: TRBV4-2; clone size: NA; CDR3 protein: CAGSQESSGRAGTDTQYF; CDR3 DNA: TGTGCCGGCAGCCAAGAATCGAGCGGGAGGGCCGGAACAGATACGCAGTATTTT
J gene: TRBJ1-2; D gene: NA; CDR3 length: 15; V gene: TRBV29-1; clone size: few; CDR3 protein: CSVEMRYRAEYGYTF; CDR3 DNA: TGCAGCGTTGAAATGCGATACCGGGCGGAATATGGCTACACCTTC
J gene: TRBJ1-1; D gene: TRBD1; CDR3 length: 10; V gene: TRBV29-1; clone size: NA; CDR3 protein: CSVGSTGGFF; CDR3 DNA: TGCAGCGTTGGAAGTACAGGGGGTTTCTTT
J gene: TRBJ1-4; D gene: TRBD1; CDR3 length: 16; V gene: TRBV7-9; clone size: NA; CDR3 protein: CASSTGTGVMDEKLFF; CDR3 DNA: TGTGCCAGCAGCACCGGGACAGGGGTTATGGATGAAAAACTGTTTTTT
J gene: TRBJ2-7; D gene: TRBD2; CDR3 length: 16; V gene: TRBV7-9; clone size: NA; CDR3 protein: CASSSRTSGFSYEQYF; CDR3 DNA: TGTGCCAGCAGCTCCCGGACTAGCGGATTCTCCTACGAGCAGTACTTC
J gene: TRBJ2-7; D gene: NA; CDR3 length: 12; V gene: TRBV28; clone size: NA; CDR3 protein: CASSLFEENQYF; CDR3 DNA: TGTGCCAGCAGTTTATTTGAGGAAAACCAGTACTTC
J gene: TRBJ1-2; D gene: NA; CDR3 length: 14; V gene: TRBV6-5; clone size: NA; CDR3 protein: CASSSPGTNYGYTF; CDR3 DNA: TGTGCCAGCAGTAGCCCCGGGACAAACTATGGCTACACCTTC
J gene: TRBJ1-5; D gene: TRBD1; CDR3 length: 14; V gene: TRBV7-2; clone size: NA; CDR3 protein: CASTGGQFNQPQHF; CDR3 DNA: TGTGCCAGCACAGGGGGACAGTTTAATCAGCCCCAGCATTTT
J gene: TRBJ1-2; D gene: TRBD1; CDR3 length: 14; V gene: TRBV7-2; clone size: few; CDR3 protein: CASSLDNRGVGYTF; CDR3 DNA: TGTGCCAGCAGCTTAGATAACAGGGGAGTTGGCTACACCTTC
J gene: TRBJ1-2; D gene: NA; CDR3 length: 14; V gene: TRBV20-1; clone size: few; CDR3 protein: CSATPGTLGGGYTF; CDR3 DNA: TGCAGTGCCACGCCCGGGACCCTAGGAGGAGGCTACACCTTC
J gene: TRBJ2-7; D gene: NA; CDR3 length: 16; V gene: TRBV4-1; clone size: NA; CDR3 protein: CASSQVGSEGLYEQYF; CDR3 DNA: TGCGCCAGCAGCCAAGTGGGGTCGGAGGGGCTCTACGAGCAGTACTTC
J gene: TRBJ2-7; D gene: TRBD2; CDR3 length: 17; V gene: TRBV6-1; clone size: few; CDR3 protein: CASSEGTSGSVIYEQYF; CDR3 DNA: TGTGCCAGCAGTGAAGGGACTAGCGGGAGCGTTATCTACGAGCAGTACTTC
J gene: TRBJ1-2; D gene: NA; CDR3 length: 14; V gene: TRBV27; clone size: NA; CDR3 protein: CASSSQGGDYGYTF; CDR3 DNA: TGTGCCAGCAGTTCACAGGGTGGTGACTATGGCTACACCTTC
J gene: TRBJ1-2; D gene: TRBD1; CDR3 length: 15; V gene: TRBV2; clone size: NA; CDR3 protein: CASSAPGQGSRGYTF; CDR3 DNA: TGTGCCAGCAGTGCCCCGGGACAGGGTTCGCGGGGCTACACCTTC
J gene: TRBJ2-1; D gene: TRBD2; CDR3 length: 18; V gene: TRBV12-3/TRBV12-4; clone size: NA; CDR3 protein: CASSFWLGGKFGYNEQFF; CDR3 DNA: TGTGCCAGCAGTTTTTGGCTCGGGGGGAAATTCGGCTACAATGAGCAGTTCTTC
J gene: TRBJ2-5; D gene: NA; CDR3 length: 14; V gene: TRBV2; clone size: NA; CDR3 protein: CASSDGTFEETQYF; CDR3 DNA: TGTGCCAGCAGTGACGGGACATTCGAAGAGACCCAGTACTTC
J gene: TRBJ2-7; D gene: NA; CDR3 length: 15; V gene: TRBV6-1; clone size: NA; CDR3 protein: CASSAVTLPREEQYF; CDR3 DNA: TGTGCCAGCAGTGCTGTGACTCTGCCCCGGGAAGAGCAGTACTTC
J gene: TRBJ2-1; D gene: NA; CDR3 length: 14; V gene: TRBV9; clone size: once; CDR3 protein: CASSVGQGGNEQFF; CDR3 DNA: TGTGCCAGCAGCGTAGGTCAGGGGGGCAATGAGCAGTTCTTC
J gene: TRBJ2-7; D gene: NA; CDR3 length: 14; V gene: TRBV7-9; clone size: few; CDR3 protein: CASSLASGTNEQYF; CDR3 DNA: TGTGCCAGCAGCTTAGCTTCGGGGACAAACGAGCAGTACTTC
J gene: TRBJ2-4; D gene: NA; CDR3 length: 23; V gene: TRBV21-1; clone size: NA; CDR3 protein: CASSKEGRGRWTSGLLAKNIQYF; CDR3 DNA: TGTGCCAGCAGCAAAGAGGGTCGGGGTAGATGGACTAGCGGCTTACTAGCCAAAAACATTCAGTACTTC
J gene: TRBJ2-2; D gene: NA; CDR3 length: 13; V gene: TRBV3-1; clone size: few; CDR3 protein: CASSQEYLGELFF; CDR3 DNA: TGTGCCAGCAGCCAAGAATATCTCGGGGAGCTGTTTTTT
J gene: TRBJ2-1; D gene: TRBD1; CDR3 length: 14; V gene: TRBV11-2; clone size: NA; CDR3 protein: CASRGGGRLNEQFF; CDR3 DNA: TGTGCCAGCAGAGGGGGCGGGCGGCTCAATGAGCAGTTCTTC
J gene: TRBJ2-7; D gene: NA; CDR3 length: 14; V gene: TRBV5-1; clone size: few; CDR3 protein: CASSLSGTLDEQYF; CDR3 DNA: TGCGCCAGCAGCTTATCCGGGACCCTCGACGAGCAGTACTTC
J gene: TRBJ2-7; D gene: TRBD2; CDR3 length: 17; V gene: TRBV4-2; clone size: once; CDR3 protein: CASSQEWAPAGAYEQYF; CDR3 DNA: TGTGCCAGCAGCCAAGAATGGGCACCAGCGGGAGCCTACGAGCAGTACTTC
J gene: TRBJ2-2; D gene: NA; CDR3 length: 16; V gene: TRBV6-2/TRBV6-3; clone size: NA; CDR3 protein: CASNDGPTRNTGELFF; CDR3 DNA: TGTGCCAGCAACGACGGACCGACAAGGAACACCGGGGAGCTGTTTTTT
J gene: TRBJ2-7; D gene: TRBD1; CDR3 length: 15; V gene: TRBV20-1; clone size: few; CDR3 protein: CSARGLQGAHNEQYF; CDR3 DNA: TGCAGTGCTAGGGGTCTTCAGGGGGCGCATAACGAGCAGTACTTC
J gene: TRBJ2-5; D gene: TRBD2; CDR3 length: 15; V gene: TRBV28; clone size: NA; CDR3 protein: CASSPGTRSFETQYF; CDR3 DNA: TGTGCCAGCAGTCCCGGGACTAGGTCTTTCGAGACCCAGTACTTC
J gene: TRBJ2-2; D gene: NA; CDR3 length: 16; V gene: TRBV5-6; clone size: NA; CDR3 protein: CASSLWRGRYTGELFF; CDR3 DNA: TGTGCCAGCAGCTTGTGGAGGGGGCGATACACCGGGGAGCTGTTTTTT
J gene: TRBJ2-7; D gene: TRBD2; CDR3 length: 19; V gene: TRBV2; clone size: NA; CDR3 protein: CASSLYPGLAGLGSYEQYF; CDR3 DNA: TGTGCCAGCAGCCTATACCCCGGGCTAGCGGGACTAGGCTCCTACGAGCAGTACTTC
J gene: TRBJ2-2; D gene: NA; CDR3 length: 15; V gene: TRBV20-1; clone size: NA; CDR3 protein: CSASRGRVDTGELFF; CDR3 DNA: TGCAGTGCTAGTAGGGGCAGGGTGGACACCGGGGAGCTGTTTTTT
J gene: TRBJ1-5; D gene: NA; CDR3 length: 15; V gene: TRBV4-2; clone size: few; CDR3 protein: CASSQSQNSNQPQHF; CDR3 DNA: TGTGCCAGCAGCCAATCGCAGAATAGCAATCAGCCCCAGCATTTT
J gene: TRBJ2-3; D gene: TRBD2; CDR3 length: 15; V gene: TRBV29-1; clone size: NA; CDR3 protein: CSVPGTSGVTDTQYF; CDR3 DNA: TGCAGCGTCCCAGGGACTAGCGGGGTCACAGATACGCAGTATTTT